This T cell receptor (beta chain) was obtained from a study of T cell changes during pregnancy in multiple sclerosis. TCRdb's table, derived via immunoSEQ multiplex PCR, lists solely in-frame clones and lacks some. Of over 50,000 clones detected, 80% to 90% appear once; the ten largest clones hold approximately 5%. This clone showed up just once. V was trimmed by 2 bases and J by 7 bases, leaving 6 bases between them. From germline, CDR1 is LGHNT and CDR2 FRNRAP. The CDR3 has 12 residues. What was sequenced was peripheral blood from another person, used as feeder cells. The receptor was isolated from a human donor whose cells served as feeder cells for cultures in a pregnancy study. The chain recombines TRBV12-5 with TRBJ2-1; unclear D gene. Written as DNA, the CDR3 is TGTGCTAGTGGTTTGAGTGGAAATGAGCAGTTCTTC. This gives the protein CASGLSGNEQFF. Based on the CDR3 plus reference TRBV12-5 and TRBJ2-1, the full variable domain is DARVTQTPRHKVTEMGQEVTMRCQPILGHNTVFWYRQTMMQGLELLAYFRNRAPLDDSGMPKDRFSAEMPDATLATLKIQPSEPRDSAVYFCASGLSGNEQFFGPGTRLTVL.